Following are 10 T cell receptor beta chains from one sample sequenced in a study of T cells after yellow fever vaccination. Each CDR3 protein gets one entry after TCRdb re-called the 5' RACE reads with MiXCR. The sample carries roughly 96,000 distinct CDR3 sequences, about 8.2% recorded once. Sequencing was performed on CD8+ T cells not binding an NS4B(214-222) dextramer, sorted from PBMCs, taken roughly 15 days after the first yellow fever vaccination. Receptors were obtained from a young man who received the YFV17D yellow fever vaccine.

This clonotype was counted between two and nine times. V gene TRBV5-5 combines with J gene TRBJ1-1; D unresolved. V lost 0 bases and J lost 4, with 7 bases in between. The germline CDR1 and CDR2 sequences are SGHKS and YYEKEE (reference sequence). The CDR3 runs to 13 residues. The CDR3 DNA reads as TGTGCCAGCAGCTTGGGGGTGGCCACTGAAGCTTTCTTT. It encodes CASSLGVATEAFF.

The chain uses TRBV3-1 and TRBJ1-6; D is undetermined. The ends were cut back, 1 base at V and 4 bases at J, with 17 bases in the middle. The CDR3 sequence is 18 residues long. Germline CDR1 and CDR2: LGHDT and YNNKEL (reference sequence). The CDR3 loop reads CASSQVAPKQRYNSPLHF. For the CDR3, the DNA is TGTGCCAGCAGCCAAGTAGCCCCTAAACAGCGATATAATTCACCCCTCCACTTT.

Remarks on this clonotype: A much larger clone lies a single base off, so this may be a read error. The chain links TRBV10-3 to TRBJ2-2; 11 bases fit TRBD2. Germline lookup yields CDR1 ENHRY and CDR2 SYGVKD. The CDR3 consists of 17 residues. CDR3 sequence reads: CAISDPSGGIDTGELLF. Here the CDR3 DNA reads TGTGCCATCAGTGATCCTAGCGGGGGGATCGACACCGGGGAGCTGTTATTT.

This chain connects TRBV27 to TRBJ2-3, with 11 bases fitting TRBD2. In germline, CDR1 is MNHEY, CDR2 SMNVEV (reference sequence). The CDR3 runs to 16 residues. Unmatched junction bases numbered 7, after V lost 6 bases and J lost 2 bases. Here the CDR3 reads CASRLRGLADTDTQYF. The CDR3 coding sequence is TGTGCCAGCAGGCTCCGGGGACTAGCGGACACAGATACGCAGTATTTT.

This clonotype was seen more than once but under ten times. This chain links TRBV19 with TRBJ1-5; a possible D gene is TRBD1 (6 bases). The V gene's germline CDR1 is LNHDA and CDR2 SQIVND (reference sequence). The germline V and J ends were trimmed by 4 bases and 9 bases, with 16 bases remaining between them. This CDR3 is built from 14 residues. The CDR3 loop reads CASSRTVPLRPQHF. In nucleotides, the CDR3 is TGTGCCAGTAGTAGGACAGTCCCCTTGAGGCCCCAGCATTTT.

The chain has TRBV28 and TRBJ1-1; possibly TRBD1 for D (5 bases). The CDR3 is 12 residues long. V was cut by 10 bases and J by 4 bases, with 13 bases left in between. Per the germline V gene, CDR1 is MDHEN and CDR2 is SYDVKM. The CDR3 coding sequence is TGTGCCACCGCAAGGGACGCCACTGAAGCTTTCTTT. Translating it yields CATARDATEAFF.

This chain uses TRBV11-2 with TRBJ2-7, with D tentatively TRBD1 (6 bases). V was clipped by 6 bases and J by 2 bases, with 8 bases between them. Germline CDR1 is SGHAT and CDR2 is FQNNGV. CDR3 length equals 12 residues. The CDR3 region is CASRGAAYEQYF. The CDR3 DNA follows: TGTGCCAGCAGGGGGGCCGCCTACGAGCAGTACTTC. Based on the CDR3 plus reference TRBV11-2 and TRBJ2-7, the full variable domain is EAGVAQSPRYKIIEKRQSVAFWCNPISGHATLYWYQQILGQGPKLLIQFQNNGVVDDSQLPKDRFSAERLKGVDSTLKIQPAKLEDSAVYLCASRGAAYEQYFGPGTRLTVT.

CDR3 amino acids: CASSFRGGGFTGELFF. The CDR3 DNA reads TGTGCCAGCAGCTTCAGAGGGGGGGGCTTCACCGGGGAGCTGTTTTTT. The chain combines TRBV5-6 with TRBJ2-2, with a weak D call TRBD2 (7 bases). Germline V lookup: CDR1 SGHDT, CDR2 YYEEEE. The V and J ends lost 2 bases and 4 bases respectively, with 15 bases between them. The CDR3 totals 16 residues. Looking up the rest from reference TRBV5-6 and TRBJ2-2 gives the full variable domain: DAGVTQSPTHLIKTRGQQVTLRCSPKSGHDTVSWYQQALGQGPQFIFQYYEEEERQRGNFPDRFSGHQFPNYSSELNVNALLLGDSALYLCASSFRGGGFTGELFFGEGSRLTVL.

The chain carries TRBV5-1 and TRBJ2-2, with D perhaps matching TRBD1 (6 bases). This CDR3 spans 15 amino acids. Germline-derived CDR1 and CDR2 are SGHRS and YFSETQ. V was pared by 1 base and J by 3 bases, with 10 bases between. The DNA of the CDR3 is TGCGCCAGCAGCTTGAGGGGGTCGGACACCGGGGAGCTGTTTTTT. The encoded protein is CASSLRGSDTGELFF.

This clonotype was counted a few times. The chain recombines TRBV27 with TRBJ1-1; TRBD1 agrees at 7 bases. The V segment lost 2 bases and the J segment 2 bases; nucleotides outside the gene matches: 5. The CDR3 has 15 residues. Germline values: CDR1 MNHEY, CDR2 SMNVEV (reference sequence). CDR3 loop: CASSLEGAPNTEAFF. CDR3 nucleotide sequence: TGTGCCAGCAGTTTAGAGGGGGCACCTAACACTGAAGCTTTCTTT.